This is a list of T cell receptor beta chains from one sample in a study of shared clonotypes between healthy human individuals. Measured with immunoSEQ multiplex PCR; TCRdb has only the in-frame clones, and not every one. The repertoire holds about 990,000 clones, with roughly 74% as singletons. Sequencing was done on a sample of memory CD4+ T cells from PBMCs. Receptors originate from a man between 18 and 35 years old in good health. Some clones in this sample may be carry-over from other donors' samples. CDR3s include the opening cysteine and the closing phenylalanine or tryptophan. Each record gives: J gene, D gene, V gene, clone size, CDR3 DNA, CDR3 protein. A D gene is named only where the DNA matches it firmly. Some rows have no size entry. The others give once, few or many, or a class for an expanded clone.

TRBJ2-7	TRBD2	TRBV28	-	TGTGCCACCGAAAGTCGACTAGCGTCGGAGCAGTACTTC	CATESRLASEQYF
TRBJ2-7	-	TRBV5-1	many	TGCGCCAGCAGCTTGGAGGGGACTTACGAGCAGTACTTC	CASSLEGTYEQYF
TRBJ2-5	TRBD2	TRBV2	few	TGTGCCAGCAGTCGGCAGCGGGAGCGCGAGACCCAGTACTTC	CASSRQRERETQYF
TRBJ1-2	-	TRBV7-3	-	TGTGCCAGCAGCTTCGGGGTGGCGGGCGTCCGAGATCATAACTATGGCTACACCTTC	CASSFGVAGVRDHNYGYTF
TRBJ1-1	-	TRBV2	-	TGTGCCAGCAGTGAGCTGGAGAACACTGAAGCTTTCTTT	CASSELENTEAFF
TRBJ2-7	-	TRBV5-1	-	TGCGCCAGCACACCCCCCGGGGGTTCCTACGAGCAATACTTC	CASTPPGGSYEQYF
TRBJ2-2	-	TRBV4-3	-	TGCGCCAGCAGTCAGACGACAGCCACCGGGGAGCTGTTTTTT	CASSQTTATGELFF
TRBJ2-6	-	TRBV19	-	TGTGCCAGCCGGACAGCTAGAGCGAGCTCTGGGGCCAACGTCCTGACTTTC	CASRTARASSGANVLTF
TRBJ1-2	-	TRBV28	-	TGTGCCAGCAGTAAAGGGCATAGGGGCGGTTTGGGCGGCTACACCTTC	CASSKGHRGGLGGYTF
TRBJ2-1	-	TRBV10-3	-	TGTGCCATCAGTGCCGGATCTCGGACCAATGAGCAGTTCTTC	CAISAGSRTNEQFF
TRBJ2-7	-	TRBV28	-	TGTGCCACCGGCCGACAGATTTACTACGAGCAGTACTTC	CATGRQIYYEQYF
TRBJ2-7	-	TRBV5-4	-	TGTGCCAGCAGCCGGAGGGACAGCGACCCTGTCCAGTACTTC	CASSRRDSDPVQYF
TRBJ2-2	-	TRBV5-5	-	TGTGCCAGCAGCTTGGACTGGACGAACACCGGGGAGCTGTTTTTT	CASSLDWTNTGELFF
TRBJ2-1	-	TRBV4-1	-	TGCGCCAGCAGCCAAGATAGAAGCACCCGCTCCTACAATGAGCAGTTCTTC	CASSQDRSTRSYNEQFF
TRBJ2-5	TRBD2	TRBV7-2	-	TGTGCCAGCAGCTTAGTTACTAGCGGGAGTGGGGCCCAACAGACCCAGTACTTC	CASSLVTSGSGAQQTQYF
TRBJ2-7	TRBD2	TRBV6-7	few	TGTGCCAGCAGTAGGACTAGCGGGACTCACTCCTACGAGCAGTACTTC	CASSRTSGTHSYEQYF
TRBJ1-1	-	TRBV15	-	TGTGCCACCAGCAGAGCTAGCCCACGGGCTTTCTTT	CATSRASPRAFF
TRBJ1-1	TRBD1	TRBV18	once	TGTGCCAGCTCGCGGGACAGGATGAACACTGAAGCTTTCTTT	CASSRDRMNTEAFF
TRBJ1-1	TRBD1	TRBV18	-	TGTGCCAGCTCACCATTTACTGGGACAGCGAACACTGAAGCTTTCTTT	CASSPFTGTANTEAFF
TRBJ1-6	-	TRBV5-6	-	TGTGCCAGCAGCTTGGTAGGCGGTGGATCACCCCTCCACTTT	CASSLVGGGSPLHF
TRBJ2-1	-	TRBV7-9	once	TGTGCCAGCAGCTTACGGGTCGGGCCTGGGGTGAATGAGCAGTTCTTC	CASSLRVGPGVNEQFF
TRBJ2-5	TRBD2	TRBV28	-	TGTGCCAGCAGTATCCTAGCGGGAGGCGGGTTTCTTGAGACCCAGTACTTC	CASSILAGGGFLETQYF
TRBJ1-2	TRBD1	TRBV5-1	-	TGCGCCAGCAGCATGACAGGGGGCGCATATGGCTACACCTTC	CASSMTGGAYGYTF
TRBJ2-3	-	TRBV29-1	-	TGCAGCGTTGATCCCGGGGCCACAGATACGCAGTATTTT	CSVDPGATDTQYF
TRBJ2-7	-	TRBV5-1	few	TGCGCCAGCAGCTTGGAATCGAGCGGACACGAGCAGTACTTC	CASSLESSGHEQYF
TRBJ2-2	-	TRBV29-1	-	TGCAGCGTTGATGGGTCACGGGGGAAGGCCGGGGAGCTGTTTTTT	CSVDGSRGKAGELFF
TRBJ1-5	-	TRBV7-2	-	TGTGCCAGCAGCTTGGAAAACCTGGGGCCCCAGCATTTT	CASSLENLGPQHF
TRBJ1-1	-	TRBV4-1	-	TGCGCCAGCAGCCAACTAAACACACGAGAAGCTTTCTTT	CASSQLNTREAFF
TRBJ2-3	-	TRBV9	-	TGTGCCAGCAGCCCTCATAGCGGAAGCACAGATACGCAGTATTTT	CASSPHSGSTDTQYF
TRBJ2-3	TRBD1	TRBV7-2	-	TGTGCCAGCAGCAGAGGAGTGGCAGGGGGACGAATTCTAACAGATACGCAGTATTTT	CASSRGVAGGRILTDTQYF
TRBJ2-7	-	TRBV15	-	TGTGCCACCAGCAGGGGCGAATGGAGAACCGAGCAGTACTTC	CATSRGEWRTEQYF
TRBJ2-4	-	TRBV20-1	few	TGCAGTGCTAGAGACCCCGGGATTCAGTACTTC	CSARDPGIQYF
TRBJ1-1	-	TRBV28	-	TGTGCCAGCAGTGGAGAACGGTACACTGAAGCTTTCTTT	CASSGERYTEAFF
TRBJ2-2	TRBD1	TRBV9	-	TGTGCCAGCAGCGTAGCGGGACAGGGTAACACCGGGGAGCTGTTTTTT	CASSVAGQGNTGELFF
TRBJ2-4	-	TRBV11-2	few	TGTGCCAGCAGCCGACTTAGTGGGAGGATTAACATTCAGTACTTC	CASSRLSGRINIQYF
TRBJ2-3	TRBD1	TRBV5-1	-	TGCGCCAGCAGCATAGGAAGAACCGGGACAGGGTATCAAGATACGCAGTATTTT	CASSIGRTGTGYQDTQYF
TRBJ2-7	-	TRBV14	-	TGTGCCAGCAGCCATTTTAGACTATCCTACGAGCAGTACTTC	CASSHFRLSYEQYF
TRBJ1-1	TRBD1	TRBV30	-	TGTGCCTGGAGTGTATTTACAGGGGGCCTTACAGGGGTCTTGGACACTGAGGCTTTCTTT	CAWSVFTGGLTGVLDTEAFF
TRBJ2-7	TRBD2	TRBV11-2	-	TGTGCCAGCAGCTTATCTAGCGGGATTTACGAGCAGTACTTC	CASSLSSGIYEQYF
TRBJ1-1	-	TRBV7-3	few	TGTGCCAGCAGCTACAGCGTGGACACTGAAGCTTTCTTT	CASSYSVDTEAFF
TRBJ2-7	TRBD2	TRBV5-4	-	TGTGCCAGCAGCTTGGGTTCTAGCGGCTACGAGCAGTACTTC	CASSLGSSGYEQYF
TRBJ2-1	TRBD2	TRBV28	-	TGTGCCAGCAGTTTACGCCTCAGACTAGCGGGAGGTCAGGGTGGTGAGTTCTTC	CASSLRLRLAGGQGGEFF
TRBJ1-3	-	TRBV10-2	once	TGCGCCAGCAGTGATGGCAGGACCGGCTCTGGAAACACCATATATTTT	CASSDGRTGSGNTIYF
TRBJ2-7	-	TRBV28	few	TGTGCCAGCCACTCCACTTACGAGCAGTACTTC	CASHSTYEQYF
TRBJ1-1	-	TRBV28	few	TGTGCCAGCAATAACGAGATGAACACTGAAGCTTTCTTT	CASNNEMNTEAFF
TRBJ2-7	-	TRBV9	-	TGTGCCAGCAGCGTAGGTACAGCTGACTCCTACGAGCAGTACTTC	CASSVGTADSYEQYF
TRBJ2-7	TRBD1	TRBV11-2	-	TGTGCCAGCAGCCCCTCTCAGGCAGGGGGCCACGAGCAGTACTTC	CASSPSQAGGHEQYF
TRBJ1-5	TRBD1	TRBV6-5	-	TGTGCCAGCAGTCCCAGGGGGCGTAGCAATCAGCCCCAGCATTTT	CASSPRGRSNQPQHF